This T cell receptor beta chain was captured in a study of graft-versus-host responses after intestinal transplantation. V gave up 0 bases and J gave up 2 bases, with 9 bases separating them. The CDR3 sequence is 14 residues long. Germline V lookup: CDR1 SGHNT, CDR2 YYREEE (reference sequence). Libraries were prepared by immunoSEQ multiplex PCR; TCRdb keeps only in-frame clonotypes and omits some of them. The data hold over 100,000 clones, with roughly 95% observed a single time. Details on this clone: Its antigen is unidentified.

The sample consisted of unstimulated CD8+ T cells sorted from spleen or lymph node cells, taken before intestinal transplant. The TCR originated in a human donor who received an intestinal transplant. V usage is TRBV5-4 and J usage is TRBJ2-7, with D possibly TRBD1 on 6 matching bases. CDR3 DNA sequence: TGTGCCAGCAGCTTGGGTTCAGGGGCCTACGAGCAGTACTTC. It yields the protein CASSLGSGAYEQYF. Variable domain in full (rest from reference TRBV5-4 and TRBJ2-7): ETGVTQSPTHLIKTRGQQVTLRCSSQSGHNTVSWYQQALGQGPQFIFQYYREEENGRGNFPPRFSGLQFPNYSSELNVNALELDDSALYLCASSLGSGAYEQYFGPGTRLTVT.